Below are 14 T cell receptor beta chains sequenced from a single sample in a study of blood T cells in healthy people across ages. PCR was performed a second time for about 6 to 11 cycles using a sample-barcoded 5' primer and a J-beta primer mix. In TCRdb, the 5' RACE reads were re-called with MiXCR into one record per CDR3 protein. The data hold 600,000 to 850,000 distinct CDR3 sequences, with roughly 25% observed a single time. A further study also used this sample, focusing on T cells of mothers and their children.

Sequencing was performed on blood. The receptors here all came from a boy between 10 and 17 years old in good health.

This clonotype was detected only a few times. The rearrangement links TRBV5-1 to TRBJ2-2; unclear D gene. The V and J ends lost 4 bases and 1 base respectively, with 11 bases between them. This CDR3 is built from 15 residues. From germline, CDR1 is SGHRS and CDR2 YFSETQ. CDR3 residues: CASSPPDRNTGELFF. The DNA of the CDR3 is TGCGCCAGCAGCCCGCCCGACCGGAACACCGGGGAGCTGTTTTTT.

This sequence joins TRBV7-9 and TRBJ2-3; D tentatively fits TRBD1 or TRBD2 (5 bases each). This CDR3 is built from 16 residues. V was shortened by 1 base and J by 4 bases, with 15 bases between the two germline ends. The germline V gene has CDR1 SEHNR and CDR2 FQNEAQ (reference sequence). CDR3 sequence: CASSLGGASMADTQYF. CDR3 DNA sequence: TGTGCCAGCAGCTTAGGAGGGGCTAGTATGGCAGATACGCAGTATTTT. The full variable domain, with the rest looked up from reference TRBV7-9 and TRBJ2-3, is DTGVSQNPRHKITKRGQNVTFRCDPISEHNRLYWYRQTLGQGPEFLTYFQNEAQLEKSRLLSDRFSAERPKGSFSTLEIQRTEQGDSAMYLCASSLGGASMADTQYFGPGTRLTVL.

V usage is TRBV20-1 and J usage is TRBJ2-1; 8 positions match TRBD1. The CDR3 consists of 14 residues. Looked up from germline, CDR1 is DFQATT and CDR2 is SNEGSKA (reference sequence). Trimming removed 5 bases from V and 4 bases from J; junction bases left unmatched: 7. The CDR3 region is CSARDRSVYNEQFF. The CDR3 DNA reads TGCAGTGCTCGGGACAGGAGCGTTTACAATGAGCAGTTCTTC.

V is TRBV4-1 and J is TRBJ1-4; D may be TRBD1 (5 bases). CDR3 length equals 18 residues. The germline V gene has CDR1 MGHRA and CDR2 YSYEKL. V shed 0 bases and J shed 5 bases, with 19 bases lying between them. CDR3 sequence reads: CASSQDGFGASSNEKLFF. CDR3 DNA: TGCGCCAGCAGCCAAGATGGATTCGGGGCCTCCTCAAATGAAAAACTGTTTTTT.

The CDR3 spells CASSVVPGVLAGVETQYF. The CDR3 DNA reads as TGTGCCAGCAGCGTAGTCCCAGGGGTGCTAGCGGGGGTAGAGACCCAGTACTTC. The chain combines TRBV9 with TRBJ2-5; 10 bases align to TRBD2. CDR3 length equals 18 residues. The germline CDR1 and CDR2 sequences are SGDLS and YYNGEE. Trimming took 0 bases from V and 4 from J; bases not matched to a gene: 12. Full variable domain (remainder filled in from reference TRBV9 and TRBJ2-5): DSGVTQTPKHLITATGQRVTLRCSPRSGDLSVYWYQQSLDQGLQFLIQYYNGEERAKGNILERFSAQQFPDLHSELNLSSLELGDSALYFCASSVVPGVLAGVETQYFGPGTRLLVL.

This clonotype showed up just a few times. V and J are TRBV4-2 and TRBJ2-5, with D possibly matching TRBD1 (5 bases). The CDR3 is 14 residues long. The V end was cut by 1 base, the J end by 4 bases, with 10 bases between. The germline CDR1 and CDR2 sequences are LGHNA and YNFKEQ. The CDR3 spells CASSQVLGPETQYF. CDR3 nucleotide sequence: TGTGCCAGCAGCCAAGTTTTGGGGCCAGAGACCCAGTACTTC.

The chain recombines TRBV10-3 with TRBJ2-6; no clear D. The CDR3 consists of 14 residues. In germline, CDR1 is ENHRY, CDR2 SYGVKD. Trimming took off 3 bases at V and 1 base at J, with 4 bases between the two ends. CDR3 loop: CAISDGSGANVLTF. CDR3 DNA sequence: TGTGCCATCAGTGACGGGTCTGGGGCCAACGTCCTGACTTTC.

The chain has TRBV4-2 and TRBJ1-2, with TRBD1 matching 9 bases. CDR1 LGHNA and CDR2 YNFKEQ come from the germline V gene. The CDR3 runs to 15 residues. Trimming took 4 bases from V and 7 from J; bases not matched to a gene: 10. The CDR3 here is CASSPRTGEVGGYTF. CDR3 in DNA: TGTGCCAGCAGCCCTAGGACAGGGGAAGTCGGTGGCTACACCTTC.

This chain uses TRBV7-2 with TRBJ2-5, with D perhaps matching TRBD1 (6 bases). With the DNA end fitting TRBJ2-7 better, the J assignment may be wrong. There are 14 residues in the CDR3. Germline CDR1 is SGHTA and CDR2 is FQGNSA. CDR3 residues: CASSSRGSIGEQYF. The CDR3 DNA sequence: TGTGCCAGCAGCTCCAGGGGTAGTATTGGCGAGCAGTACTTC.

Of note for this clonotype: A much larger clonotype is one base distant, so this may be a read error. This chain connects TRBV6-5 to TRBJ1-1; no reliable D call. The germline gives CDR1 MNHEY, CDR2 SVGAGI. V lost 2 bases, J lost 1 base, and 5 bases lay in between. The CDR3 is made up of 13 amino acids. For the CDR3, the DNA is TGTGCCAGCAGTTACATGGGGAACACTGAAGCTTTCTTT. It is translated as CASSYMGNTEAFF.

The J gene is TRBJ2-1, the V gene TRBV6-2 or TRBV6-3, with 12 positions matching TRBD2. This CDR3 has 15 residues. The V gene's germline CDR1 is MNHEY and CDR2 SVGEGT. V shed 2 bases, J shed 10 bases, and the junction held 6 bases outside the gene matches. The CDR3 nucleotides are TGTGCCAGCAGTTACGCCTCTCTAGCGGGGGGGGAGCAGTTCTTC. It encodes CASSYASLAGGEQFF.

The J gene is TRBJ1-3, the V gene TRBV6-5; D is unresolved. V lost 2 bases to trimming and J lost 2 bases, with 7 bases between them. Looked up from germline, CDR1 is MNHEY and CDR2 is SVGAGI. CDR3 length: 14 residues. CDR3 loop: CASSYAATGNTIYF. The CDR3 DNA reads as TGTGCCAGCAGTTACGCGGCGACTGGAAACACCATATATTTT.

The chain uses TRBV29-1 and TRBJ1-2; 8 bases line up with TRBD1. The CDR3 loop spans 12 amino acids. Trimming cost V 7 bases and J 2 bases; bases outside gene matches: 3. The V gene's germline CDR1 is SQVTM and CDR2 ANQGSEA. The CDR3 loop reads CSAAGGNYGYTF. Here the CDR3 DNA reads TGCAGCGCGGCAGGGGGCAACTATGGCTACACCTTC.

The genes are TRBV10-3 and TRBJ2-7, with 9 bases that match TRBD2. CDR1 is ENHRY, CDR2 SYGVKD, per germline. With 7 bases clipped from V and 2 bases from J, the junction kept 9 bases outside the gene matches. The CDR3 is 15 residues long. The CDR3 nucleotides read TGTGCCATCACCGACCAGGCTAGCGGGGCCTACGAGCAGTACTTC. It is translated as CAITDQASGAYEQYF.